These 30 T cell receptor beta chains came from one sample sequenced in a study of OX40 agonist ivuxolimab in advanced cancers. Assay: immunoSEQ multiplex PCR; the TCRdb copy retains only in-frame clones and omits some. Here the sample spans about 82,000 clones, about 90% being singletons. Sequenced material: CD4+ or CD8+ T cells sorted from blood, taken in a trial of the OX40 agonist ivuxolimab. The receptors originated from an adult with an advanced solid tumor such as melanoma, head and neck, liver or kidney cancer.

V is TRBV9 and J is TRBJ2-3; 7 nucleotides align to TRBD2. CDR3 length equals 16 residues. Germline CDR1 is SGDLS and CDR2 is YYNGEE. V was clipped by 3 bases and J by 4 bases; unmatched bases: 11. Written as DNA, the CDR3 is TGTGCCAGCAGCGAGGGGACGAGCGGGGTGTCAGATACGCAGTATTTT. The encoded protein is CASSEGTSGVSDTQYF.

This chain links TRBV21-1 with TRBJ2-7; the table's TRBD1 call for D was not verified on the DNA. TRBV21-1 is tagged as a pseudogene. There are 14 residues in the CDR3. This CDR3 reads CASSKQGASYEQYF. The CDR3 DNA reads as TGTGCCAGCAGCAAACAGGGGGCATCCTACGAGCAGTACTTC.

This chain's CDR3 is CASSPPQVMNTEAFF. The CDR3 region has the DNA TGTGCCAGCAGCCCCCCCCAGGTGATGAACACTGAAGCTTTCTTT. The gene calls are TRBV7-6 and TRBJ1-1; D call uncertain. The germline V and J ends were trimmed by 5 bases and 0 bases, with 13 bases remaining between them. Germline V gene data show CDR1 as SGHVS and CDR2 as FNYEAQ. This CDR3 has 15 amino acids.

The chain recombines TRBV4-1 with TRBJ2-1, with D hard to call. The CDR3 has 16 amino acids. Trimming removed 1 base at V and 6 bases at J, with 16 bases between. Germline CDR1 is MGHRA and CDR2 is YSYEKL. CDR3 amino acids: CASSQVAVVEFNEQFF. The DNA of the CDR3 is TGCGCCAGCAGCCAAGTTGCAGTGGTGGAGTTCAATGAGCAGTTCTTC.

V gene TRBV4-2 combines with J gene TRBJ2-3, with a possible D match to TRBD1 (6 bases). Trimming pared 1 base from V and 6 bases from J, leaving 11 bases between. The CDR3 has 14 amino acids. Looked up from germline, CDR1 is LGHNA and CDR2 is YNFKEQ. The CDR3 DNA follows: TGTGCCAGCAGCCAAGTCCGGACAGACGATACGCAGTATTTT. Translating it yields CASSQVRTDDTQYF.

The chain has TRBV15 and TRBJ1-2; D gene unclear. Germline V gene data show CDR1 as LNHNV and CDR2 as YYDKDF (reference sequence). The CDR3 totals 14 residues. V lost 4 bases and J lost 3, with 12 bases in between. CDR3 nucleotide sequence: TGTGCCACCAGCAATTCTGGGCAGTACTATGGCTACACCTTC. Protein sequence: CATSNSGQYYGYTF. Supplemented by reference TRBV15 and TRBJ1-2, the full variable domain reads DAMVIQNPRYQVTQFGKPVTLSCSQTLNHNVMYWYQQKSSQAPKLLFHYYDKDFNNEADTPDNFQSRRPNTSFCFLDIRSPGLGDTAMYLCATSNSGQYYGYTFGSGTRLTVV.

This chain uses TRBV27 with TRBJ2-5; D uncertain. Germline V lookup: CDR1 MNHEY, CDR2 SMNVEV (reference sequence). The CDR3 contains 10 residues. V dropped 6 bases and J dropped 8 bases, with 7 bases sitting between them. CDR3 nucleotide sequence: TGTGCCAGCAGGATTGGAACCCAGTACTTC. Its protein is CASRIGTQYF.

The V and J genes are TRBV5-1 and TRBJ2-3; TRBD2 matches at 7 bases. J lost 0 bases, V lost 0 bases, and 1 base had no gene match. CDR3 length: 15 amino acids. Germline lookup yields CDR1 SGHRS and CDR2 YFSETQ. The CDR3 nucleotides read TGCGCCAGCAGCTTGGGACTAGCTAGCACAGATACGCAGTATTTT. Residues: CASSLGLASTDTQYF.

V and J are TRBV5-6 and TRBJ2-7; D gene uncertain. The CDR3 has 11 amino acids. CDR1 and CDR2 (germline): SGHDT, YYEEEE. With 4 bases removed from V and 3 bases from J, the gap between germline ends came to 5 bases. This CDR3 is CASSTLYEQYF. The CDR3 coding sequence is TGTGCCAGCAGCACCCTCTACGAGCAGTACTTC.

In nucleotides, the CDR3 is TGTGCCAGCAGCTTAGAGGCAAACCTCCTGGATACGCAGTATTTT. It yields the protein CASSLEANLLDTQYF. The chain combines TRBV7-8 with TRBJ2-3, with no clear D. The germline gives CDR1 SGHVS, CDR2 FQNEAQ. The germline V and J ends were trimmed by 1 base and 6 bases, with 14 bases remaining between them. The CDR3 contains 15 residues.

The chain uses TRBV7-8 and TRBJ2-7; D is undetermined. The CDR3 runs 14 residues. Trimming removed 2 bases at V and 1 base at J, with 9 bases between. Germline CDR1 is SGHVS and CDR2 is FQNEAQ. CDR3 DNA sequence: TGTGCCAGCAGCTTAAGTGGGCTTTCCTACGAGCAGTACTTC. It yields the protein CASSLSGLSYEQYF.

This rearrangement joins TRBV10-1 to TRBJ1-3, with unresolved D. CDR3 length: 11 residues. CDR1 is WNHNN and CDR2 is SYGVQD in the germline V gene (reference sequence). The V and J ends lost 8 bases and 8 bases respectively, with 10 bases between them. CDR3 bases: TGCGCCAGCCTGAGAGGTTACACCATATATTTT. This gives the protein CASLRGYTIYF.

This sequence joins TRBV9 and TRBJ1-3; D is uncertain. Germline values: CDR1 SGDLS, CDR2 YYNGEE. V lost 0 bases to trimming and J lost 1 base, with 5 bases between them. CDR3 length: 14 amino acids. CDR3 sequence (DNA): TGTGCCAGCAGCGTAGGGAGGTCTGGAAACACCATATATTTT. It yields the protein CASSVGRSGNTIYF.

This sequence joins TRBV10-2 and TRBJ2-7; maybe TRBD1 (5 bases). The germline V and J ends were trimmed by 8 bases and 4 bases, with 9 bases remaining between them. Germline CDR1 WSHSY, CDR2 SAAADI. The CDR3 spans 11 residues. The CDR3 DNA reads as TGCGCCAGCCAGGGAAATTACGAGCAGTACTTC. It specifies CASQGNYEQYF.

V and J are TRBV6-6 and TRBJ2-3; TRBD2 aligns across 10 bases. This CDR3 region has 16 residues. CDR1 and CDR2 (germline): MNHNY, SVGAGI (reference sequence). With 5 bases clipped from V and 4 bases from J, the junction kept 9 bases outside the gene matches. This CDR3 is CASSIIPTSGADTQYF. In nucleotides, the CDR3 is TGTGCCAGCAGTATAATCCCTACTAGCGGGGCAGATACGCAGTATTTT.

This clone was recorded once. The chain recombines TRBV7-2 with TRBJ2-7, with 7 bases fitting TRBD1. The CDR3 has 14 residues. Germline lookup yields CDR1 SGHTA and CDR2 FQGNSA. The trim removed 5 bases at V and 4 bases at J, leaving 8 bases unmatched. The CDR3 nucleotides read TGTGCCAGCAGCCAAGGGGCAGGGGGTTACGAGCAGTACTTC. It is translated as CASSQGAGGYEQYF. Using reference TRBV7-2 and TRBJ2-7 for the parts outside the CDR3, the full variable domain is GAGVSQSPSNKVTEKGKDVELRCDPISGHTALYWYRQSLGQGLEFLIYFQGNSAPDKSGLPSDRFSAERTGGSVSTLTIQRTQQEDSAVYLCASSQGAGGYEQYFGPGTRLTVT.

The V and J genes are TRBV6-5 and TRBJ2-7; D possibly corresponds to TRBD2 (6 bases). The CDR3 runs 13 residues. V was pared by 2 bases and J by 5 bases, with 10 bases between. The germline gives CDR1 MNHEY, CDR2 SVGAGI. The CDR3 here is CASSYPGGNEQYF. The CDR3 DNA reads TGTGCCAGCAGTTACCCTGGGGGGAACGAGCAGTACTTC.

The chain employs TRBV12-5 and TRBJ1-1; D is unresolved. CDR3 length: 15 amino acids. Germline V gene sequence: CDR1 LGHNT, CDR2 FRNRAP. V was shortened by 2 bases and J by 1 base, with 11 bases between the two germline ends. The CDR3: CASGLPTMGNTEAFF. The CDR3 coding sequence is TGTGCTAGTGGTTTGCCCACTATGGGGAACACTGAAGCTTTCTTT.

The rearrangement joins TRBV6-1 to TRBJ2-7; D gene uncertain. The CDR3 sequence is 14 residues long. The V gene lost 2 bases and the J gene lost 2 bases, with 10 bases spanning the gap. The germline V gene encodes CDR1 MNHNS and CDR2 SASEGT. CDR3 sequence: CASSEFQRAYEQYF. The CDR3 bases are TGTGCCAGCAGTGAATTTCAGAGAGCCTACGAGCAGTACTTC.

The rearrangement links TRBV27 to TRBJ2-1, with TRBD2 identical over 7 bases. The CDR3 loop spans 14 amino acids. V gave up 4 bases and J gave up 7 bases; unmatched junction bases: 7. Germline assignment: CDR1 MNHEY and CDR2 SMNVEV (reference sequence). The CDR3 nucleotides read TGTGCCAGCAGTTATGGGGGAGGGGAAAATGAGCAGTTCTTC. Its protein is CASSYGGGENEQFF.

V gene TRBV9 combines with J gene TRBJ2-1; 8 bases fit TRBD2. The CDR3 sequence is 15 residues long. Trimming cost V 4 bases and J 5 bases; bases outside gene matches: 8. The germline V gene encodes CDR1 SGDLS and CDR2 YYNGEE. CDR3 sequence reads: CASSSSGGQHNEQFF. The CDR3 nucleotides read TGTGCCAGCAGCTCCTCGGGGGGGCAGCACAATGAGCAGTTCTTC.

The chain has TRBV7-3 and TRBJ2-7; D possibly matches TRBD1 or TRBD2 (5 bases each). The V gene lost 0 bases and the J gene lost 3 bases, with 15 bases spanning the gap. The CDR3 has 16 residues. Germline V gives CDR1 SGHTA, CDR2 FQGTGA. The CDR3 region is CASSLTVGAANYEQYF. The CDR3 nucleotides read TGTGCCAGCAGCTTAACTGTCGGGGCAGCGAACTACGAGCAGTACTTC.

The rearrangement links TRBV27 to TRBJ2-7; D possibly corresponds to TRBD1 (6 bases). There are 13 residues in the CDR3. Trimming shortened V by 2 bases and J by 5 bases, and 10 bases separated the two germline ends. Germline V gene sequence: CDR1 MNHEY, CDR2 SMNVEV (reference sequence). The CDR3 region is CASSLGGSHEQYF. The CDR3, as DNA: TGTGCCAGCAGTTTAGGGGGCTCTCACGAGCAGTACTTC.

The genes are TRBV6-5 and TRBJ2-7; no reliable D call. CDR3 length equals 13 residues. Germline V lookup: CDR1 MNHEY, CDR2 SVGAGI. The V gene lost 2 bases and the J gene lost 3 bases, with 8 bases spanning the gap. CDR3 amino acids: CASSYGMIYEQYF. DNA of the CDR3: TGTGCCAGCAGTTACGGGATGATCTACGAGCAGTACTTC.

The chain uses TRBV5-4 and TRBJ1-2, with D perhaps TRBD1 (6 bases). Trimming shortened V by 2 bases and J by 3 bases, and 8 bases separated the two germline ends. The germline gives CDR1 SGHNT, CDR2 YYREEE (reference sequence). This CDR3 has 13 amino acids. In DNA form, the CDR3 reads TGTGCCAGCAGCTTTCGACAGGACTATGGCTACACCTTC. Translated: CASSFRQDYGYTF.

The rearrangement links TRBV5-4 to TRBJ1-2; TRBD1 agrees at 8 bases. In germline, CDR1 is SGHNT, CDR2 YYREEE (reference sequence). J was trimmed by 4 bases and V by 3 bases; bases with no gene match: 8. CDR3 size: 15 residues. The CDR3 here is CASSSVETGAYGYTF. CDR3 nucleotide sequence: TGTGCCAGCAGCTCCGTCGAGACAGGGGCCTATGGCTACACCTTC. The variable domain in full, with the rest retrieved from reference TRBV5-4 and TRBJ1-2, is ETGVTQSPTHLIKTRGQQVTLRCSSQSGHNTVSWYQQALGQGPQFIFQYYREEENGRGNFPPRFSGLQFPNYSSELNVNALELDDSALYLCASSSVETGAYGYTFGSGTRLTVV.

The V gene is TRBV10-2, the J gene TRBJ2-3, with 11 bases aligning to TRBD2. The J segment lost 6 bases and the V segment lost 2 bases, leaving 7 bases of the junction unmatched. CDR3 length equals 16 residues. Germline-derived CDR1 and CDR2 are WSHSY and SAAADI. As DNA, the CDR3 is TGCGCCAGCAGTGAGGTGGCTAGCGGGGGGTCGGATACGCAGTATTTT. This codes for CASSEVASGGSDTQYF.

V usage is TRBV19 and J usage is TRBJ1-1; D gene uncertain. CDR3 length equals 15 residues. The germline V gene encodes CDR1 LNHDA and CDR2 SQIVND (reference sequence). V lost 6 bases and J lost 2, with 16 bases in between. The CDR3 DNA sequence: TGTGCCAGTAGGCAAAGACGGGAACAAAACACTGAAGCTTTCTTT. Translating it yields CASRQRREQNTEAFF.

This sequence joins TRBV6-5 and TRBJ1-3; D remains unclear. Germline values: CDR1 MNHEY, CDR2 SVGAGI. V shed 6 bases and J shed 2 bases, with 11 bases lying between them. This CDR3 has 14 amino acids. The CDR3 here is CASREKRAGNTIYF. The DNA of the CDR3 is TGTGCCAGCAGGGAAAAGCGGGCTGGAAACACCATATATTTT.

V and J are TRBV5-4 and TRBJ2-7; the D call may be TRBD1 or TRBD2 (5 bases each). The CDR3 runs 13 residues. Trimming cost V 0 bases and J 4 bases, with 8 bases left between them. Germline values: CDR1 SGHNT, CDR2 YYREEE (reference sequence). CDR3 nucleotide sequence: TGTGCCAGCAGCTTGGGCAGGGAGTACGAGCAGTACTTC. It yields the protein CASSLGREYEQYF. Full variable domain (missing parts from reference TRBV5-4 and TRBJ2-7): ETGVTQSPTHLIKTRGQQVTLRCSSQSGHNTVSWYQQALGQGPQFIFQYYREEENGRGNFPPRFSGLQFPNYSSELNVNALELDDSALYLCASSLGREYEQYFGPGTRLTVT.